This paragraph reports one TCR beta chain. This specimen belongs to a study of blood T cell repertoires in COVID-19. The method was immunoSEQ multiplex PCR; TCRdb's version includes in-frame clones alone and lacks a portion of them. In the table there are tens of thousands of clones, about 86% of which are singletons. Germline loops: CDR1 SQVTM, CDR2 ANQGSEA. The J segment lost 8 bases and the V segment lost 6 bases, leaving 11 bases of the junction unmatched. The CDR3 length is 13 residues. The TCR was taken from a woman of 80 years or more with active or convalescent COVID-19. The material sequenced was peripheral blood. The V gene is TRBV29-1, the J gene TRBJ1-2; 8 positions match TRBD1. The CDR3 reads CSVEPSGGNGYTF. DNA of the CDR3: TGCAGCGTCGAGCCCTCAGGGGGCAACGGCTACACCTTC.